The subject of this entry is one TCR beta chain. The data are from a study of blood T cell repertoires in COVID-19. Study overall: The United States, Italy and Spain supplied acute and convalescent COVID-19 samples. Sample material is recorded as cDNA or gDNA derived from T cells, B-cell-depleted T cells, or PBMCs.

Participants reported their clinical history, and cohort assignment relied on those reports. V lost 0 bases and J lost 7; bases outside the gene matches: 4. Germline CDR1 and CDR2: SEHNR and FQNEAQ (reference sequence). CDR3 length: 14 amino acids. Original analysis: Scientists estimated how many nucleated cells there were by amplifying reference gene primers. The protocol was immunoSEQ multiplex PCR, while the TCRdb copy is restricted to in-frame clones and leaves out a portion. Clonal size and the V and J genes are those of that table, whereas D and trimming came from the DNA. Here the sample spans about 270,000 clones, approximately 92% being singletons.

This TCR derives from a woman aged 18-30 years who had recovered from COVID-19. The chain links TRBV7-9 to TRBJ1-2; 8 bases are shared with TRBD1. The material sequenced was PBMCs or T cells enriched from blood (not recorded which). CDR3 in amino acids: CASSLAAGGGGYTF. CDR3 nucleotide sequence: TGTGCCAGCAGCTTAGCGGCAGGGGGCGGTGGCTACACCTTC. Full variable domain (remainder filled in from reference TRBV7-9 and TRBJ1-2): DTGVSQNPRHKITKRGQNVTFRCDPISEHNRLYWYRQTLGQGPEFLTYFQNEAQLEKSRLLSDRFSAERPKGSFSTLEIQRTEQGDSAMYLCASSLAAGGGGYTFGSGTRLTVV.